This TCR beta chain originates from a study of cytomegalovirus exposure and HLA in healthy donors. Turning to the study itself: Across around 400 genotyped donors, approximately 80% landed in the Caucasian-associated ancestry cluster.

V was cut by 3 bases and J by 14 bases, with 17 bases left in between. Germline CDR1 and CDR2: LNHDA and SQIVND (reference sequence). The CDR3 runs 14 residues. For this clone: Its antigen remains unidentified.

The PCR made use of 60 Vbeta and 13 Jbeta primers. This table comes from immunoSEQ multiplex PCR, and its TCRdb copy is limited to in-frame clones, with some not included. The table records more than 110,000 clones, about 80% of them present only once. Study outcomes and limitations: Analysis performed later showed TCR beta chains linked to HLA being more clonally expanded than equally common others. Accurate HLA-A and HLA-B prediction from TCR beta sequences was reported for most subjects. In an earlier analysis, most TCR beta V segments were productive about 87% or about 30% of the time.

J is TRBJ1-6 and V is TRBV19, with D perhaps TRBD1 (5 bases). The sequence was collected from a man aged 25 to 45 in good health and CMV-seropositive. Sequenced input: PBMCs. CDR3 sequence (DNA): TGTGCCAGTAGTATGAGTACGGGGCCGGGGGCCCTCCACTTT. This sequence encodes CASSMSTGPGALHF.